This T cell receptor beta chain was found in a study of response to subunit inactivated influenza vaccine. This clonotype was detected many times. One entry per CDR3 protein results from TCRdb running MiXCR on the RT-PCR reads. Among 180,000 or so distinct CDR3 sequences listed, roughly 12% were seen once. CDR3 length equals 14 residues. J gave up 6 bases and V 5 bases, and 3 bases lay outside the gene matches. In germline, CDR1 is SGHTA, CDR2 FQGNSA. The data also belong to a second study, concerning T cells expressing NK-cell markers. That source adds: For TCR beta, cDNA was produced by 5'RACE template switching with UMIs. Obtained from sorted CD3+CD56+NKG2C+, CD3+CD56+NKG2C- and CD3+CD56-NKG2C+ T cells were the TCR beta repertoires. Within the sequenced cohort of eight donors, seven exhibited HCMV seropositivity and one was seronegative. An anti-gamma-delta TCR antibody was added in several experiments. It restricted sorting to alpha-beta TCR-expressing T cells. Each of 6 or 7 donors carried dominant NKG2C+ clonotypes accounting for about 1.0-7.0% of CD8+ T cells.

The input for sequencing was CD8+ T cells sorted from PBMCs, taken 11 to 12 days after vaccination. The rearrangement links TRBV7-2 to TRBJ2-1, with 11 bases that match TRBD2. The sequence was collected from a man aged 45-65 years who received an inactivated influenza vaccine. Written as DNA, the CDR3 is TGTGCCAGCAGCCCAACTAGCGGGGGCAATGAGCAGTTCTTC. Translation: CASSPTSGGNEQFF.